This TCR beta chain was documented in a study of T cell changes during pregnancy in multiple sclerosis. Germline V CDR1 and CDR2: MGHRA, YSYEKL. Trimming at V came to 1 base and at J to 5 bases, leaving 3 bases not matched to a gene. This CDR3 region has 14 residues. Repertoires were generated with immunoSEQ multiplex PCR, while TCRdb's copy carries only in-frame clones and drops some. The sample has more than 30,000 clones, roughly 89% seen once. This TCR was recovered from a female donor with multiple sclerosis, enrolled in a pregnancy study. This specimen consisted of CD4+ T cells from peripheral blood mononuclear cells, obtained before pregnancy. The chain couples TRBV4-1 to TRBJ2-7; the match to TRBD1 covers 9 bases. The DNA of the CDR3 is TGCGCCAGCAGCCAAGTTGGGACAGGGAACGAGCAGTACTTC. Its translation is CASSQVGTGNEQYF.